Sequencing of this T cell receptor (beta chain) was carried out in a study of response to subunit inactivated influenza vaccine. MiXCR, applied by TCRdb to the RT-PCR reads, yields one record per CDR3 protein. This table holds about 780,000 distinct CDR3 sequences, approximately 17% found once. Germline values: CDR1 SGHTA, CDR2 FQGNSA. The CDR3 loop spans 15 amino acids. Trimming cost V 1 base and J 3 bases, with 9 bases left between them. This clonotype was obtained from a man between 50 and 59 years old who received an inactivated influenza vaccine. Here the sequenced sample was PBMCs from blood, taken about 5 days after vaccination. V and J are TRBV7-2 and TRBJ2-2; D is possibly TRBD1 (6 bases). The CDR3 region has the DNA TGTGCCAGCAGCTTAGTGGGGGCGTACACCGGGGAGCTGTTTTTT. It specifies CASSLVGAYTGELFF.